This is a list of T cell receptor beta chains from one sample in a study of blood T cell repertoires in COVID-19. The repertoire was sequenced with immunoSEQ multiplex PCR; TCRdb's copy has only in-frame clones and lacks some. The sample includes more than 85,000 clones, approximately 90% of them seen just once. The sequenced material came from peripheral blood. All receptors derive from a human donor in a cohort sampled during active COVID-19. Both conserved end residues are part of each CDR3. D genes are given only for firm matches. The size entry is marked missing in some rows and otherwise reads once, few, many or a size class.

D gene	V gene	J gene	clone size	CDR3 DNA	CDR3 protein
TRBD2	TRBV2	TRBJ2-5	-	TGTGCCAGCAGCGGGACTAGCGGACCTCAAGAGACCCAGTACTTC	CASSGTSGPQETQYF
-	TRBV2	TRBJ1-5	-	TGTGCCAGCAAGAGGGTAACCGATCAGCCCCAGCATTTT	CASKRVTDQPQHF
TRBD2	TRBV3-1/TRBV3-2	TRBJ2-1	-	TGTGCCAGCAGCCGCGGGGGGAGCTCCTACAATGAGCAGTTCTTC	CASSRGGSSYNEQFF
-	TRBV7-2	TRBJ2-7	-	TGTGCCAGCAGCCGGCTAACGGGGACCTACGAGCAGTACTTC	CASSRLTGTYEQYF
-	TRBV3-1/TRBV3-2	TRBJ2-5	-	TGTGCCAGCAGCCCCCGCGGCCAAGAGACCCAGTACTTC	CASSPRGQETQYF
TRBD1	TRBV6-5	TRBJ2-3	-	TGTGCCAGCAGACCGCCGACAGGGGTCACGCAGTATTTT	CASRPPTGVTQYF
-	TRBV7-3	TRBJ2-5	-	TGTGCCAGCAGCTTAGGGTCCCAGGGAACGGGTGAAGAGACCCAGTACTTC	CASSLGSQGTGEETQYF
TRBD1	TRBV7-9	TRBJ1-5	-	TGTGCCAGCAGCTTAGGAACCAGGGGGCGAGGGCAGCCCCAGCATTTT	CASSLGTRGRGQPQHF
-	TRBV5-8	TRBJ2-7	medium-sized	TGTGCCAGCAGCTTGTCCGGTTACGAGCAGTACTTC	CASSLSGYEQYF
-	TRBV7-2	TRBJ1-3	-	TGTGCCAGCAGCTTAGAGGCGGGGGTGAGCGGAAACACCATATATTTT	CASSLEAGVSGNTIYF
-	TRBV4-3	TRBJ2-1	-	TGCGCCAGCAGCCCGAAGGGGATCTACAATGAGCAGTTCTTC	CASSPKGIYNEQFF
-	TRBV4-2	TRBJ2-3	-	TGTGCCAGCAGCCAAGATCGGAGCACAGATACGCAGTATTTT	CASSQDRSTDTQYF
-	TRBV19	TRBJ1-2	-	TGTGCCAGTAGTATACCCACCAGGCAGGGAAGCTACACCTTC	CASSIPTRQGSYTF
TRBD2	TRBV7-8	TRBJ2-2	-	TGTGCCAGCAGCTCCCGTGTGGGACTAGCGGGCACCGGGGAGCTGTTTTTT	CASSSRVGLAGTGELFF
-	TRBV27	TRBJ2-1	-	TGTGCCAGCACCCTAGACGGAAACTCCTACAATGAGCAGTTCTTC	CASTLDGNSYNEQFF
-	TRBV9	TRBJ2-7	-	TGTGCCAGCAGCGTAGAGCCAGTCCGGGACGAGCAGTACTTC	CASSVEPVRDEQYF
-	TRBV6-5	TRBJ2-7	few	TGTGCCACTTTGGACATCTCGGTCTACGAGCAGTACTTC	CATLDISVYEQYF
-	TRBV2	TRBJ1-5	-	TGTGCCAGCACTACCGAGGTATATCAGCCCCAGCATTTT	CASTTEVYQPQHF